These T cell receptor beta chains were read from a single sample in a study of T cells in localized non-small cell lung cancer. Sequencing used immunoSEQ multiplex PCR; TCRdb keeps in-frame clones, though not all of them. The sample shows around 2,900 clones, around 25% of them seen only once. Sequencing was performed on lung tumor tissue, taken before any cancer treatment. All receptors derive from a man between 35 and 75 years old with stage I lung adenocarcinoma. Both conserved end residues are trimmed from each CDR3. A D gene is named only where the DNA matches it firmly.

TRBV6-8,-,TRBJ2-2,ASRTGRNTGELF
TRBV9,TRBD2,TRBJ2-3,ASSPSGNTDTQY
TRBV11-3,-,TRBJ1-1,ASSLDAGMNTEAF
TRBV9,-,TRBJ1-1,ASSWNSGEAF
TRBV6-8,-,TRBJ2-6,AAGSGTGANVLT
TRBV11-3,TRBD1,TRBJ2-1,ASSYSGGRGNEQF
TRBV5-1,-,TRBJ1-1,ASSLEAGRAEAF
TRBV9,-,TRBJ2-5,ASSAVGGGPEETQY
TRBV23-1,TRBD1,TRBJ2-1,ASSPGTGPYNEQF
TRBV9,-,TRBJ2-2,ASRVAVRGTGELF
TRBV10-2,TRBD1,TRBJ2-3,ASRGKGTADTQY
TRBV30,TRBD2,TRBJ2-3,AWSRRLAASDTQY
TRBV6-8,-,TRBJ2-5,ASTKQGGETQY
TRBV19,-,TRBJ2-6,ASTVGLTGANVLT
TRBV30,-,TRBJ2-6,AWGKGTSSGANVLT
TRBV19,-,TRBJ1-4,ASSMGREKLF
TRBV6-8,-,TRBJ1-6,ASSSGTQIKNSPLH
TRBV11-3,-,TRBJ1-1,ASSLGGKGTEAF
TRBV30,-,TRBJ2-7,AWSVAGTYYEQY
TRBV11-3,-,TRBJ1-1,ASSLVEHRRGTEAF
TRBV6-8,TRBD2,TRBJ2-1,ASSTLAGGPPAYNEQF
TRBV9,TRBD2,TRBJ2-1,ASKGVAGGNEQF
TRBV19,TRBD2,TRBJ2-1,AARGLAGGGEQF
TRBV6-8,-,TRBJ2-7,ASSSTGGGEQY
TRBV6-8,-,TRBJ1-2,ASRKTGEAGYT
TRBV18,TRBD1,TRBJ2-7,ASSPDREGSYEQY
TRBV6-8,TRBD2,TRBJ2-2,ASSLGLATTGELF
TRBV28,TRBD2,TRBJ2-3,ASTSYPSSGNTQY
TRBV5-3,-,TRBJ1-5,ARSLRARMVPQH
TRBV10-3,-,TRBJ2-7,AISESPRGSEQY
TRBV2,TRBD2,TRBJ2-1,ASSSPSGRANEQF
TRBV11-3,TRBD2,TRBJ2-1,ASSLGLASNEQF
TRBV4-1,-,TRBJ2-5,ASSRVGETQY
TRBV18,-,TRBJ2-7,ASSSQNYEQY
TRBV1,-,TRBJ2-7,TSSPAPAGNSYEQY
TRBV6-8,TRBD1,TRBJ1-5,ASIDRADSNQPQH
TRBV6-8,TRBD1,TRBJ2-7,ASKKGRQQGDSYEQY
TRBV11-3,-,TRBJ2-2,ASSLVVGGTGELF
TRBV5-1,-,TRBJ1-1,ASSLDGYRGTEAF
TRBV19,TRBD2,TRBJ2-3,ASSGIGTSGGGSQY
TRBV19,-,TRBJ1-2,ASSIGQIYGYT
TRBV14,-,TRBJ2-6,ASSERGVLPRANVLT
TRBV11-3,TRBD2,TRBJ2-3,ASSPGTSATDTQY